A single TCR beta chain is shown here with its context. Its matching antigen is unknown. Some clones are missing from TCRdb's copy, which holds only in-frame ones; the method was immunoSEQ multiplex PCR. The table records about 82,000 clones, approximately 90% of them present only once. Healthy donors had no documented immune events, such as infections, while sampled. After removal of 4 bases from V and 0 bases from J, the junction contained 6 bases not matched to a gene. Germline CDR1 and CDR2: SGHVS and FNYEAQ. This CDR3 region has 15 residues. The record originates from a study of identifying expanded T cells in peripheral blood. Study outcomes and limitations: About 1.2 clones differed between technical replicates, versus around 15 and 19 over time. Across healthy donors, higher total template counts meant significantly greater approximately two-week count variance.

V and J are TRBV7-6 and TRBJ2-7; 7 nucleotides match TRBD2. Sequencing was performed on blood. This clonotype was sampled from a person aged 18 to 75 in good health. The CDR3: CASSSSGKSSYEQYF. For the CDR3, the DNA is TGTGCCAGCAGCTCCAGCGGGAAGAGCTCCTACGAGCAGTACTTC. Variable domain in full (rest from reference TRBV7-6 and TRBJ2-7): GAGVSQSPRYKVTKRGQDVALRCDPISGHVSLYWYRQALGQGPEFLTYFNYEAQQDKSGLPNDRFSAERPEGSISTLTIQRTEQRDSAMYRCASSSSGKSSYEQYFGPGTRLTVT.